The rows below give T cell receptor beta chains drawn from one sample of a study of technical replicates of blood from several donors. Sequenced by immunoSEQ multiplex PCR; TCRdb stores in-frame clones only, minus some. The sample lists 60,000 to 85,000 clones; about 94% were seen once. The sample comprised T cells isolated from PBMCs. These receptors all come from a human donor in good health. Each CDR3 is given with its conserved first and last residue. The order of the fields is clone size, V gene, J gene, D gene, CDR3 DNA, CDR3 protein. A D gene is named only where the DNA matches it firmly. Expanded clones are given a class, and other clones once, few, many or no size at all.

>NA|TRBV9|TRBJ2-1|NA
TGTGCCAGCAGCGTAGCCCCTAATAATGAGCAGTTCTTC
CASSVAPNNEQFF
>NA|TRBV6-5|TRBJ2-5|TRBD2
TGTGCCAGCAGTTTAGCGGGAGCCTTCCTGGAGACCCAGTACTTC
CASSLAGAFLETQYF
>NA|TRBV7-9|TRBJ2-1|TRBD2
TGTGCCAGCCGACGCGGGAGGGCCGAAGTGTCCTACAATGAGCAGTTCTTC
CASRRGRAEVSYNEQFF
>NA|TRBV29-1|TRBJ2-1|TRBD2
TGCAGCGTGGGGACTAGCGGAAACAATGAGCAGTTCTTC
CSVGTSGNNEQFF
>NA|TRBV28|TRBJ2-7|TRBD2
TGTGCCAGCAGTATCTCCGGGACTAGAATATCCGAGCAGTACTTC
CASSISGTRISEQYF
>NA|TRBV10-3|TRBJ2-1|TRBD2
TGTGCCATCAGTGAGTACGGGAGGGCCTCCTACAATGAGCAGTTCTTC
CAISEYGRASYNEQFF
>NA|TRBV9|TRBJ2-2|TRBD1
TGTGCCAGCAGCACCCGACAGGGTGTGTCCGGGGAGCTGTTTTTT
CASSTRQGVSGELFF
>NA|TRBV5-1|TRBJ2-7|TRBD1
TGCGCCAGCAGCCTACACGGGGACAGGGGGGACGAGCAGTACTTC
CASSLHGDRGDEQYF
>NA|TRBV4-2|TRBJ1-1|NA
TGTGCCAGCAGCCAAGTGGTCCAGGGAATCTCGGACACTGAAGCTTTCTTT
CASSQVVQGISDTEAFF
>NA|TRBV2|TRBJ1-3|NA
TGTGCCAGCATGGGGGGGAGTGGAAACACCATATATTTT
CASMGGSGNTIYF
>NA|TRBV11-3|TRBJ2-5|TRBD2
TGTGCCAGCAGCTTTGCTTCACTAGCGGGACCTCAAGAGACCCAGTACTTC
CASSFASLAGPQETQYF
>NA|TRBV30|TRBJ2-7|TRBD1
TGTGCCTGGGGACAGGGAGACGAGCAGTACTTC
CAWGQGDEQYF
>NA|TRBV29-1|TRBJ2-1|NA
TGCAGCGTCCGGACAGATTCCTACAATGAGCAGTTCTTC
CSVRTDSYNEQFF
>NA|TRBV14|TRBJ2-3|NA
TGTGCCAGCAGCCCGGGAATGGGGACTCACTACACAGATACGCAGTATTTT
CASSPGMGTHYTDTQYF
>once|TRBV2|TRBJ2-7|TRBD2
TGTGCCAGCAGTGAAACTAGCGGGAGGGGGGACGAGCAGTACTTC
CASSETSGRGDEQYF
>NA|TRBV9|TRBJ2-1|TRBD1
TGTGCCAGCAGCGTAGATCGGACAGGCTTCAATGAGCAGTTCTTC
CASSVDRTGFNEQFF